The 7 T cell receptor beta chains given below trace back to one sample, sequenced in a study of monozygotic twins with cystic fibrosis. Clones were sequenced by immunoSEQ multiplex PCR, and TCRdb holds only the in-frame ones, with some missing. This table holds tens of thousands of clones, 80% to 95% found once. Sequenced input: blood. The origin of the receptors is a boy aged 2-9 years with cystic fibrosis.

J is TRBJ2-1 and V is TRBV19; D not certain. Deletions cut 9 bases from V and 0 bases from J, with 9 bases between. The CDR3 totals 13 residues. Germline V gene sequence: CDR1 LNHDA, CDR2 SQIVND (reference sequence). DNA of the CDR3: TGTGCCAGCCGACTTAGCTCCTACAATGAGCAGTTCTTC. It is translated as CASRLSSYNEQFF.

The chain has TRBV2 and TRBJ2-7; TRBD1 matches 7 bases. CDR1 is SNHLY, CDR2 FYNNEI, per germline. The CDR3 has 14 residues. With 7 bases clipped from V and 2 bases from J, the junction kept 8 bases outside the gene matches. The CDR3 DNA reads as TGTGCCAGCAAGCGTGGGACAGCTCCCTACGAGCAGTACTTC. It specifies CASKRGTAPYEQYF. The variable domain in full, completed from reference TRBV2 and TRBJ2-7, reads EPEVTQTPSHQVTQMGQEVILRCVPISNHLYFYWYRQILGQKVEFLVSFYNNEISEKSEIFDDQFSVERPDGSNFTLKIRSTKLEDSAMYFCASKRGTAPYEQYFGPGTRLTVT.

This chain connects TRBV6-5 to TRBJ1-1, with D unclear. V lost 0 bases to trimming and J lost 11 bases, with 16 bases between them. CDR3 length equals 14 residues. Germline V CDR1 and CDR2: MNHEY, SVGAGI. The DNA for the CDR3 is TGTGCCAGCAGTTACTCGACTGAAAGCATCGAGGCTTTCTTT. Protein: CASSYSTESIEAFF.

V is TRBV6-5 and J is TRBJ1-1; D not certain. With 6 bases removed from V and 5 bases from J, the gap between germline ends came to 16 bases. The CDR3 length is 14 residues. CDR1 is MNHEY, CDR2 SVGAGI, per germline. The CDR3 loop is CASRTSWPGTEAFF. Here the CDR3 DNA reads TGTGCCAGCAGGACCTCGTGGCCTGGGACTGAAGCTTTCTTT.

This sequence joins TRBV7-9 and TRBJ2-4; D gene uncertain. CDR1 is SEHNR, CDR2 FQNEAQ, per germline (reference sequence). This CDR3 region has 16 residues. With 2 bases removed from V and 0 bases from J, the gap between germline ends came to 11 bases. The CDR3: CASSLSSSVAKNIQYF. The DNA for the CDR3 is TGTGCCAGCAGCTTAAGTTCTTCAGTAGCCAAAAACATTCAGTACTTC.

The DNA of the CDR3 is TGTGCCAGCAGCGCGCCGGGGACAGACTCTGGAAACACCATATATTTT. Translating it yields CASSAPGTDSGNTIYF. The V call is TRBV9, the J call TRBJ1-3; 7 nucleotides align to TRBD1. This CDR3 has 16 amino acids. Germline V lookup: CDR1 SGDLS, CDR2 YYNGEE. J lost 0 bases, V lost 3 bases, and 6 bases had no gene match.

The V gene is TRBV27, the J gene TRBJ1-5; 8 nucleotides line up with TRBD1. The germline V gene encodes CDR1 MNHEY and CDR2 SMNVEV (reference sequence). The CDR3 is 14 amino acids. Germline trimming cut 4 bases from V and 8 bases from J; bases unmatched to any gene: 7. Written as DNA, the CDR3 is TGTGCCAGCAGTTATCGACAGGGGTTGGAGCCCCAGCATTTT. Encoded protein: CASSYRQGLEPQHF.